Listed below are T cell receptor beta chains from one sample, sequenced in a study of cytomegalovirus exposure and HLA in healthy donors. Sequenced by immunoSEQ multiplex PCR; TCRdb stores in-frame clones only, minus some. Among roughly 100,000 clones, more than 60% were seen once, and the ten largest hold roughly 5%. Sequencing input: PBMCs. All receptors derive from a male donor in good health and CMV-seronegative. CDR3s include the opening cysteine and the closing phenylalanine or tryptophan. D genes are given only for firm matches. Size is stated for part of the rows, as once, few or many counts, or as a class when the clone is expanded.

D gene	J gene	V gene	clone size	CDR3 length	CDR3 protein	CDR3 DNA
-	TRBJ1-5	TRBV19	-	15	CASSIFRRGNQPQHF	TGTGCCAGTAGTATTTTTCGCAGGGGCAATCAGCCCCAGCATTTT
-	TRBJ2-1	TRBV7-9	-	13	CASSMGFYNEQFF	TGTGCCAGCAGCATGGGCTTTTACAATGAGCAGTTCTTC
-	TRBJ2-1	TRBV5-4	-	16	CASSLTRGTTYNEQFF	TGTGCCAGCAGCTTGACTCGCGGAACAACCTACAATGAGCAGTTCTTC
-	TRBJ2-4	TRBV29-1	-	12	CSVEHSGNIQYF	TGCAGCGTTGAACACAGCGGAAACATTCAGTACTTC
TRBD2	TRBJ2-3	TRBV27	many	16	CASSPTTGLAQDTQYF	TGTGCCAGCAGTCCAACCACAGGACTAGCGCAGGATACGCAGTATTTT
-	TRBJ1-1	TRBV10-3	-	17	CAISESFGGLKDTEAFF	TGTGCCATCAGTGAGTCTTTTGGAGGGTTAAAAGACACTGAAGCTTTCTTT
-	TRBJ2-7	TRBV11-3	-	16	CASSLTFWTATYEQYF	TGTGCCAGCAGCTTAACATTCTGGACAGCCACCTACGAGCAGTACTTC
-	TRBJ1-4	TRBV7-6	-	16	CASSDTASATNEKLFF	TGTGCCAGCAGCGATACCGCGAGCGCAACTAATGAAAAACTGTTTTTT
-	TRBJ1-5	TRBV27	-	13	CASSLTRNQPQHF	TGTGCCAGCAGTTTAACGAGGAATCAGCCCCAGCATTTT
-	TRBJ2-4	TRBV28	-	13	CASSSFGSNIQYF	TGTGCCAGCAGCTCATTCGGGTCAAACATTCAGTACTTC
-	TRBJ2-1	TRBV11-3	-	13	CASSLGAVSEQFF	TGTGCCAGCAGCTTGGGGGCGGTTAGTGAGCAGTTCTTC
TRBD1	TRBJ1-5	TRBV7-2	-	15	CASSLGTVFNQPQHF	TGTGCCAGCAGCTTGGGGACAGTTTTCAATCAGCCCCAGCATTTT
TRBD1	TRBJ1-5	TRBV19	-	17	CASSGGQIIYSNQPQHF	TGTGCCAGTAGTGGGGGACAGATAATCTATAGCAATCAGCCCCAGCATTTT
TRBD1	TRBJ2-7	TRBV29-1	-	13	CSASSTGVYEQYF	TGCAGCGCCTCCTCGACAGGGGTCTACGAGCAGTACTTC
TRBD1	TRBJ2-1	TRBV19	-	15	CASSPGTGGKDEQFF	TGTGCCAGTAGTCCCGGGACAGGGGGCAAGGATGAGCAGTTCTTC
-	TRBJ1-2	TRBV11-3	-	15	CASSLKHGGNYGYTF	TGTGCCAGCAGCTTGAAACACGGGGGTAACTATGGCTACACCTTC
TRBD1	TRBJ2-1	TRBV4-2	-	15	CASSHREQGNNEQFF	TGTGCCAGCAGCCACCGGGAACAGGGGAACAATGAGCAGTTCTTC
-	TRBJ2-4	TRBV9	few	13	CASSPEGEFIQYF	TGTGCCAGCAGCCCAGAGGGAGAGTTCATTCAGTACTTC
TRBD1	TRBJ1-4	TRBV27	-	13	CASSIGQGEKLFF	TGTGCCAGCAGTATAGGACAGGGGGAAAAACTGTTTTTT
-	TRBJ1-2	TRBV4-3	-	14	CASSQGVKHYGYTF	TGCGCCAGCAGCCAAGGAGTGAAACACTATGGCTACACCTTC
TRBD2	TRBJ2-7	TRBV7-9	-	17	CSSSPPGNSGISDEQYF	TGTTCCAGCAGCCCCCCAGGGAATAGCGGGATTAGTGACGAGCAGTACTTC
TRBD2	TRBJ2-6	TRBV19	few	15	CATGGGFSGANVLTF	TGTGCCACTGGGGGAGGGTTTTCTGGGGCCAACGTCCTGACTTTC
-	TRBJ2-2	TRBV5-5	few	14	CASSSQGFTGELFF	TGTGCCAGCAGCTCACAGGGTTTTACCGGGGAGCTGTTTTTT
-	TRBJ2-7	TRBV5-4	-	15	CASSSTQVSSYEQYF	TGTGCCAGCAGCAGTACACAGGTTAGCTCCTACGAGCAGTACTTC
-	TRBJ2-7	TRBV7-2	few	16	CASSPGGQRPTYEQYF	TGTGCCAGCAGCCCCGGGGGGCAGCGGCCAACCTACGAGCAGTACTTC
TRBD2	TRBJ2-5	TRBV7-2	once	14	CASSLGGRRETQYF	TGTGCCAGCAGCTTAGGCGGGAGAAGGGAGACCCAGTACTTC
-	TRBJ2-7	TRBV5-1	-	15	CASSLDSPLMNEQYF	TGCGCCAGCAGCTTGGACAGTCCCCTTATGAACGAGCAGTACTTC
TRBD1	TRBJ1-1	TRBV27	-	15	CASGLWQGVRTEAFF	TGTGCCAGCGGACTTTGGCAGGGGGTTCGGACTGAAGCTTTCTTT
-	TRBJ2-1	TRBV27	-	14	CASSWSVSYNEQFF	TGTGCCAGCAGTTGGAGTGTCTCCTACAATGAGCAGTTCTTC
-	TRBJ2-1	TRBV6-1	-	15	CASSGLRGSYNEQFF	TGTGCCAGCAGTGGGCTACGGGGCTCCTACAATGAGCAGTTCTTC
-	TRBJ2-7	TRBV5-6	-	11	CASSWEDEQYF	TGTGCCAGCAGCTGGGAGGACGAGCAGTACTTC
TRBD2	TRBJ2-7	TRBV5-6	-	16	CASSLRLAGDLGEQYF	TGTGCCAGCAGCTTGAGGCTAGCGGGAGACCTGGGAGAGCAGTACTTC
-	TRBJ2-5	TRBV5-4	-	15	CASSKWGGNQETQYF	TGTGCCAGCAGCAAATGGGGGGGCAACCAAGAGACCCAGTACTTC
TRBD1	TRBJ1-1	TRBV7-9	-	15	CASSFRDSINTEAFF	TGTGCCAGCAGCTTCCGGGACAGTATTAACACTGAAGCTTTCTTT
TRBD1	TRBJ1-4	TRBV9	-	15	CASSPQGQSSEKLFF	TGTGCCAGCAGCCCCCAGGGACAGAGTTCTGAAAAACTGTTTTTT
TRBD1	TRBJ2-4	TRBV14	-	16	CASSQTGTGRGNIQYF	TGTGCCAGCAGCCAAACCGGGACAGGGAGAGGAAACATTCAGTACTTC
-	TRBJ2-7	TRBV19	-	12	CAIRGSRDEQYF	TGTGCCATCCGGGGGTCCCGGGACGAGCAGTACTTC
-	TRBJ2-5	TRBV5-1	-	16	CASSFSGTPVQETQYF	TGCGCCAGCAGCTTTTCCGGGACACCCGTCCAAGAGACCCAGTACTTC
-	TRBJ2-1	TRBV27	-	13	CASSSGVYNEQFF	TGTGCCAGTTCCAGCGGAGTTTACAATGAGCAGTTCTTC
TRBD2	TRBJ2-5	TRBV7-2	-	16	CASSLASWGAGETQYF	TGTGCCAGCAGCTTAGCATCCTGGGGAGCGGGGGAGACCCAGTACTTC